The next 32 T cell receptor beta chains were all read from a single sample in a study of regulatory T cells in long-lasting Graves disease. Through Arm-PCR of CDR3 regions and iRepertoire HTBI primers, TCR beta libraries were built. MiXCR, run by TCRdb on the multiplex PCR reads, gives a single entry per CDR3 protein. The repertoire includes about 540,000 distinct CDR3 sequences, 13% of them detected once, and roughly 10% sits in the top ten. The time point is: newly diagnosed GD, antithyroid drugs for less than 3 months. PBMC-derived RNA was used for the TCR library. In addition, the sample was reused for a study of T cells in Graves' hyperthyroidism and ophthalmopathy.

The sample was peripheral blood mononuclear cells (PBMCs), taken at new diagnosis, from a patient treated with antithyroid drugs. All receptors come from a man between 25 and 39 years old with Graves disease.

Concerning this clonotype: With a far larger clone one base away, a read error is the likely cause. This chain links TRBV12-3 or TRBV12-4 with TRBJ2-7; 7 bases line up with TRBD2. J lost 7 bases, V lost 6 bases, and 15 bases had no gene match. The CDR3 is 15 amino acids. The CDR3 is CASSPASGTYNEQYF. The CDR3 DNA is TGTGCCAGCAGCCCCGCCAGCGGGACCTACAATGAGCAGTACTTC.

The V call is TRBV10-2, the J call TRBJ1-4; D gene ambiguous. CDR3 size: 13 residues. Looked up from germline, CDR1 is WSHSY and CDR2 is SAAADI. V dropped 4 bases and J dropped 1 base, with 4 bases sitting between them. CDR3 DNA: TGCGCCAGCAGTGCAGGAACTAATGAAAAACTGTTTTTT. Its protein product is CASSAGTNEKLFF.

This clonotype has a count of ten or more. The rearrangement links TRBV29-1 to TRBJ2-7; no reliable D call. The germline gives CDR1 SQVTM, CDR2 ANQGSEA. With 7 bases removed from V and 0 bases from J, the gap between germline ends came to 13 bases. The CDR3 runs 13 residues. The CDR3 sequence is CSAHRDNSYEQYF. As DNA, the CDR3 is TGCAGCGCCCATAGGGATAACTCCTACGAGCAGTACTTC.

In its sample, this clonotype was seen a few times. The J gene is TRBJ2-3, the V gene TRBV6-9; the match to TRBD2 covers 8 bases. Germline lookup yields CDR1 MNHGY and CDR2 SVAAGI. The J segment lost 0 bases and the V segment lost 3 bases, leaving 11 bases of the junction unmatched. CDR3 length: 18 residues. CDR3 nucleotide sequence: TGTGCCAGCAGTTACGGGGGGCACAAGCGGGAGAGCACAGATACGCAGTATTTT. Translating gives CASSYGGHKRESTDTQYF.

The chain joins TRBV27 to TRBJ1-3; D gene unclear. The CDR3 extends over 15 amino acids. CDR1 MNHEY and CDR2 SMNVEV come from the germline V gene (reference sequence). Trimming took 2 bases from V and 2 from J, leaving 10 bases between them. In DNA form, the CDR3 reads TGTGCCAGCAGTTTAATAGGGAACACTGGAAACACCATATATTTT. Translation: CASSLIGNTGNTIYF.

In its sample, this clonotype was seen many times. This chain connects TRBV2 to TRBJ1-2; D is ambiguous. Germline CDR1 and CDR2: SNHLY and FYNNEI. Trimming took off 3 bases at V and 1 base at J, with 9 bases between the two ends. This CDR3 has 14 amino acids. CDR3 sequence reads: CASSEARINYGYTF. The CDR3 DNA reads TGTGCCAGCAGTGAGGCCCGAATTAACTATGGCTACACCTTC.

This clonotype was observed a handful of times. J is TRBJ2-1 and V is TRBV7-9, with no clear D. Germline V gives CDR1 SEHNR, CDR2 FQNEAQ (reference sequence). The V and J ends lost 3 bases and 5 bases respectively, with 11 bases between them. The CDR3 covers 14 residues. The CDR3 DNA sequence: TGTGCCAGCAGCTTCGAGGCCAGAAACAATGAGCAGTTCTTC. This translates into CASSFEARNNEQFF.

The V and J genes are TRBV20-1 and TRBJ2-5, with D perhaps TRBD1 or TRBD2 (5 bases each). CDR3 size: 11 residues. Per germline, CDR1 DFQATT and CDR2 SNEGSKA (reference sequence). This CDR3 reads CGVGRKETQYF. CDR3 DNA: TGCGGGGTGGGACGTAAAGAGACCCAGTACTTC.

This clonotype was detected ten times or more. The chain has TRBV11-2 and TRBJ2-2; no reliable D call. The CDR3 spans 14 residues. Germline V gives CDR1 SGHAT, CDR2 FQNNGV. V was pared by 0 bases and J by 4 bases, with 6 bases between. The DNA for the CDR3 is TGTGCCAGCAGCTTAGATGGACCCACCGGGGAGCTGTTTTTT. This translates into CASSLDGPTGELFF.

This chain uses TRBV5-1 with TRBJ2-1, with D possibly TRBD1 on 5 matching bases. The CDR3 is 16 residues long. V lost 6 bases, J lost 4 bases, and 20 bases lay in between. Germline V gives CDR1 SGHRS, CDR2 YFSETQ. CDR3 residues: CASTPRAFDPYNEQFF. Written as DNA, the CDR3 is TGCGCCAGCACCCCCAGGGCTTTCGACCCGTACAATGAGCAGTTCTTC.

The chain employs TRBV7-9 and TRBJ2-5; D unclear. The CDR3 spans 11 residues. Trimming took 4 bases from V and 3 from J, leaving 3 bases between them. Looked up from germline, CDR1 is SEHNR and CDR2 is FQNEAQ (reference sequence). CDR3 region: CASSYEETQYF. The CDR3 DNA reads TGTGCCAGCAGCTATGAAGAGACCCAGTACTTC.

In the case of this clonotype: A read error is possible here, since a much larger clone lies one base away. The CDR3 does not close with the conserved phenylalanine or tryptophan, likely indicating a read error. The J gene is TRBJ2-3, the V gene TRBV3-1; D remains unclear. CDR1 and CDR2 (germline): LGHDT, YNNKEL (reference sequence). The CDR3 is 14 residues long. V lost 1 base and J 6 bases, leaving 11 bases between the germline ends. The CDR3 is CASSQVWQVDTQYL. The CDR3 region has the DNA TGTGCCAGCAGCCAAGTTTGGCAGGTTGATACGCAGTATCTT.

This clonotype appeared many times. The chain combines TRBV24-1 with TRBJ2-1, with TRBD2 matching 8 bases. The CDR3 is 16 amino acids. J lost 10 bases, V lost 0 bases, and 10 bases had no gene match. Germline CDR1 reads KGHDR; CDR2 reads SFDVKD. The CDR3 sequence is CATSDLSGRAPEEQFF. CDR3 DNA sequence: TGTGCCACCAGTGATTTGTCCGGGAGGGCCCCCGAAGAGCAGTTCTTC.

The chain joins TRBV20-1 to TRBJ2-7; possibly TRBD2 for D (5 bases). Trimming removed 0 bases from V and 4 bases from J, with 16 bases in between. The CDR3 totals 15 residues. Germline lookup yields CDR1 DFQATT and CDR2 SNEGSKA (reference sequence). The CDR3 loop reads CSARDPSGGGYEQYF. CDR3 in DNA: TGCAGTGCTAGAGATCCCAGCGGTGGAGGATACGAGCAGTACTTC.

The chain couples TRBV5-4 to TRBJ1-2, with D maybe TRBD1 (5 bases). Germline assignment: CDR1 SGHNT and CDR2 YYREEE (reference sequence). This CDR3 region has 12 residues. Between the trimmed V and J ends, which lost 1 base and 8 bases, there was a span of 9 bases. The chain's CDR3 is CASSLQGRGYTF. The CDR3 bases are TGTGCCAGCAGCTTGCAGGGTAGGGGCTACACCTTC. The whole variable domain, filled in from reference TRBV5-4 and TRBJ1-2, reads ETGVTQSPTHLIKTRGQQVTLRCSSQSGHNTVSWYQQALGQGPQFIFQYYREEENGRGNFPPRFSGLQFPNYSSELNVNALELDDSALYLCASSLQGRGYTFGSGTRLTVV.

At least ten counts were recorded for this clonotype. This chain joins TRBV12-3 or TRBV12-4 and TRBJ2-7; 8 bases match TRBD2. V trimming: 2 bases; J trimming: 3 bases; junction bases outside the gene matches: 3. This CDR3 spans 14 amino acids. CDR3: CASSLRLAGYEQYF. The CDR3 bases are TGTGCCAGCAGTTTAAGGCTAGCGGGCTACGAGCAGTACTTC.

This clonotype has a count of ten or more. The chain combines TRBV20-1 with TRBJ1-2; the match to TRBD1 covers 7 bases. Trimming removed 5 bases from V and 3 bases from J; junction bases left unmatched: 3. The CDR3 has 12 residues. From germline, CDR1 is DFQATT and CDR2 SNEGSKA (reference sequence). The CDR3 here is CSAQDRDYGYTF. Here the CDR3 DNA reads TGCAGTGCTCAAGACAGGGACTATGGCTACACCTTC.

In this sample, this clonotype turned up many times. This chain joins TRBV2 and TRBJ2-1; TRBD2 matches at 15 bases. The junction had 6 bases not matched to a gene; V was cut back by 3 bases and J by 9 bases. CDR3 size: 16 residues. Germline CDR1 is SNHLY and CDR2 is FYNNEI. CDR3 residues: CASSEGLAGGFAEQFF. The CDR3 DNA is TGTGCCAGCAGTGAGGGACTAGCGGGAGGTTTTGCTGAGCAGTTCTTC.

This clonotype was detected ten times or more. This chain connects TRBV3-1 to TRBJ2-7, with 11 bases lining up with TRBD2. Germline trimming cut 3 bases from V and 4 bases from J; bases unmatched to any gene: 2. Germline V gives CDR1 LGHDT, CDR2 YNNKEL (reference sequence). CDR3 length equals 14 residues. The CDR3: CASSHGTSGYEQYF. CDR3 nucleotides: TGTGCCAGCAGCCACGGGACTAGCGGTTACGAGCAGTACTTC.

There are a few counts of this clonotype. The chain carries TRBV4-1 and TRBJ1-5; 7 bases match TRBD1. The junction had 8 bases not matched to a gene; V was cut back by 3 bases and J by 3 bases. CDR3 size: 16 residues. Germline CDR1 is MGHRA and CDR2 is YSYEKL. CDR3 coding DNA: TGCGCCAGCAGCCAGTATACAGGGGCGGTCAATCAGCCCCAGCATTTT. It specifies CASSQYTGAVNQPQHF.

This clonotype was seen a handful of times. J is TRBJ2-3 and V is TRBV5-1; 10 bases fit TRBD1. The tail of the sequence fits TRBJ2-7 better, so the J call may be wrong. The CDR3 consists of 18 residues. Germline V gene data show CDR1 as SGHRS and CDR2 as YFSETQ. The CDR3 reads CASTTGTGVSGTTPEQYF. CDR3 in DNA: TGCGCCAGCACCACTGGGACAGGGGTTAGCGGGACCACCCCCGAGCAGTACTTC.

This clonotype was seen only a few times. The rearrangement links TRBV19 to TRBJ1-1; no clear D gene. Germline assignment: CDR1 LNHDA and CDR2 SQIVND (reference sequence). Trimming removed 0 bases from V and 1 base from J, with 9 bases in between. This CDR3 has 15 amino acids. The CDR3 bases are TGTGCCAGTAGTATAGATGGCAGACCGAACACTGAAGCTTTCTTT. Its translation is CASSIDGRPNTEAFF. Supplemented by reference TRBV19 and TRBJ1-1, the full variable domain reads DGGITQSPKYLFRKEGQNVTLSCEQNLNHDAMYWYRQDPGQGLRLIYYSQIVNDFQKGDIAEGYSVSREKKESFPLTVTSAQKNPTAFYLCASSIDGRPNTEAFFGQGTRLTVV.

This clonotype has at least ten counts. The chain carries TRBV20-1 and TRBJ1-4; no reliable D call. The V gene's germline CDR1 is DFQATT and CDR2 SNEGSKA (reference sequence). The CDR3 runs 14 residues. With 3 bases removed from V and 0 bases from J, the gap between germline ends came to 8 bases. The CDR3 DNA reads as TGCAGTGCTAGCGAGCGGGCAACTAATGAAAAACTGTTTTTT. This encodes CSASERATNEKLFF.

This clonotype appeared many times. V gene TRBV2 combines with J gene TRBJ1-1; TRBD1 is a possible D gene (5 bases). CDR1 and CDR2 (germline): SNHLY, FYNNEI. The CDR3 has 13 amino acids. V was pared by 3 bases and J by 1 base, with 6 bases between. The CDR3 sequence: CASSDGANTEAFF. CDR3 nucleotide sequence: TGTGCCAGCAGTGACGGGGCGAACACTGAAGCTTTCTTT.

This clonotype was counted between two and nine times. The chain has TRBV29-1 and TRBJ2-3; 10 positions match TRBD1. This CDR3 comprises 13 residues. V dropped 7 bases and J dropped 5; count of bases not matched to a gene: 6. Germline assignment: CDR1 SQVTM and CDR2 ANQGSEA. The CDR3 sequence: CSGRQGAIDTQYF. The CDR3 bases are TGCAGCGGTCGACAGGGGGCAATAGATACGCAGTATTTT.

The sample holds many counts of this clonotype. The CDR3: CASSESMGALNEQFF. The CDR3 nucleotides read TGCGCCAGCAGTGAGTCAATGGGGGCGCTGAATGAGCAGTTCTTC. V is TRBV10-1 and J is TRBJ2-1; D possibly corresponds to TRBD1 (6 bases). Germline assignment: CDR1 WNHNN and CDR2 SYGVQD (reference sequence). Deletions cut 0 bases from V and 7 bases from J, with 13 bases between. The length of the CDR3 is 15 residues.

The gene calls are TRBV5-1 and TRBJ1-1, with no clear D. This CDR3 has 14 amino acids. Per germline, CDR1 SGHRS and CDR2 YFSETQ. With 4 bases removed from V and 0 bases from J, the gap between germline ends came to 10 bases. The CDR3 is CASSPARMNTEAFF. The CDR3 nucleotides are TGCGCCAGCAGCCCGGCCCGCATGAACACTGAAGCTTTCTTT.

The sample holds a few counts of this clonotype. The gene calls are TRBV6-1 and TRBJ1-5, with D possibly being TRBD1 (5 bases). The CDR3 loop spans 14 amino acids. Germline V gives CDR1 MNHNS, CDR2 SASEGT. Trimming left V 5 bases short and J 5 bases short, with 13 bases between. Here the CDR3 reads CASSPHGGDQPQHF. The CDR3 DNA reads TGTGCCAGCAGTCCCCACGGGGGTGATCAGCCCCAGCATTTT.

The rearrangement links TRBV9 to TRBJ2-1, with 7 positions matching TRBD2. V lost 0 bases to trimming and J lost 6 bases; unmatched junction nucleotides: 6. The CDR3 is 15 amino acids. Per the germline V gene, CDR1 is SGDLS and CDR2 is YYNGEE. The CDR3 here is CASSVVGGRANEQFF. The CDR3 DNA sequence: TGTGCCAGCAGCGTAGTGGGTGGGAGGGCCAATGAGCAGTTCTTC.

V gene TRBV11-3 combines with J gene TRBJ2-2; D may match TRBD1 or TRBD2 (5 bases each). The CDR3 has 16 residues. V lost 5 bases and J 0 bases, leaving 13 bases between the germline ends. The germline V gene has CDR1 SGHNT and CDR2 YENEEA. CDR3 in DNA: TGTGCCAGCAGCCGTTCAGGGACCGCGAACACCGGGGAGCTGTTTTTT. This translates into CASSRSGTANTGELFF.

This clonotype was seen repeatedly, ten times or more. J is TRBJ2-2 and V is TRBV5-1; 7 bases line up with TRBD2. The CDR3 covers 15 residues. The germline CDR1 and CDR2 sequences are SGHRS and YFSETQ. With V trimmed by 3 bases and J by 3 bases, 5 bases remained unmatched. The CDR3 bases are TGCGCCAGCAGCTCCAAGCGGGATTACACCGGGGAGCTGTTTTTT. Translated: CASSSKRDYTGELFF. The entire variable domain, with the rest obtained from reference TRBV5-1 and TRBJ2-2, is as follows: KAGVTQTPRYLIKTRGQQVTLSCSPISGHRSVSWYQQTPGQGLQFLFEYFSETQRNKGNFPGRFSGRQFSNSRSEMNVSTLELGDSALYLCASSSKRDYTGELFFGEGSRLTVL.

Many counts were recorded for this clonotype. The rearrangement joins TRBV27 to TRBJ1-1; tentatively, D is TRBD1 (5 bases). Trimming removed 5 bases from V and 5 bases from J, with 18 bases in between. Germline CDR1 is MNHEY and CDR2 is SMNVEV (reference sequence). The CDR3 is made up of 15 amino acids. The DNA for the CDR3 is TGTGCCAGCAGTCTCGCCTACTTTAGGGGAACTGAAGCTTTCTTT. This codes for CASSLAYFRGTEAFF.